Each of the 21 T cell receptor beta chains below was sequenced from the same sample in a study of identical twins. TCRdb used MiXCR to reprocess the 5' RACE reads, holding one entry per CDR3 protein. This sample carries roughly 480,000 distinct CDR3 sequences, 20% to 30% of them seen once, and the ten largest clones take around 3%. The sample was also reused in another study, on T cells expressing NK-cell markers.

Sequencing was done on a sample of CD4+ T cells sorted from blood. These receptors originate from a young woman in good health.

This clonotype was seen a few times. The rearrangement joins TRBV20-1 to TRBJ2-5; D might be TRBD1 (6 bases). Germline V gene data show CDR1 as DFQATT and CDR2 as SNEGSKA (reference sequence). This CDR3 contains 11 residues. Trimming took 5 bases from V and 7 from J, leaving 11 bases between them. In DNA, the CDR3 is TGCAGTGCTTACGAAGGGGGGACCCAGTACTTC. It is translated as CSAYEGGTQYF.

The V and J genes are TRBV7-9 and TRBJ1-6; maybe TRBD1 (5 bases). The CDR3 extends over 15 amino acids. Germline V gives CDR1 SEHNR, CDR2 FQNEAQ (reference sequence). The V end was cut by 1 base, the J end by 6 bases, with 10 bases between. The CDR3, as DNA: TGTGCCAGCAGCTTAGTCCAGGGAAGTAATTCACCCCTCCACTTT. This sequence encodes CASSLVQGSNSPLHF.

This clonotype has just a few counts. The chain couples TRBV20-1 to TRBJ1-5, with D tentatively TRBD1 (6 bases). Per the germline V gene, CDR1 is DFQATT and CDR2 is SNEGSKA (reference sequence). This CDR3 is built from 12 residues. CDR3 coding DNA: TGCAGCGCTGGACAGCTAGATCAGCCCCAGCATTTT. Its translation: CSAGQLDQPQHF.

The chain combines TRBV7-2 with TRBJ2-4; 7 bases agree with TRBD1. The CDR3 has 15 amino acids. Germline CDR1 reads SGHTA; CDR2 reads FQGNSA. V dropped 3 bases and J dropped 5; count of bases not matched to a gene: 7. The DNA of the CDR3 is TGTGCCAGCAGCTTTCACAGAGGGGGCGAAAACATTCAGTACTTC. Translation gives CASSFHRGGENIQYF.

In its sample, this clonotype was seen many times. CDR3 bases: TGTGCCAGCAGTTTATCGCCGGGCTACGAGCAGTACTTC. Amino acids: CASSLSPGYEQYF. The gene calls are TRBV27 and TRBJ2-7; no definite D call. This CDR3 contains 13 residues. From germline, CDR1 is MNHEY and CDR2 SMNVEV (reference sequence). V was shortened by 0 bases and J by 3 bases, with 6 bases between the two germline ends.

This clonotype was picked up many times. The chain links TRBV7-9 to TRBJ2-1; possible D gene TRBD2, 5 bases. The CDR3 covers 14 residues. The V end was cut by 1 base, the J end by 8 bases, with 12 bases between. Germline loops: CDR1 SEHNR, CDR2 FQNEAQ (reference sequence). CDR3 sequence reads: CASSLGAPGDEQFF. The CDR3 nucleotides are TGTGCCAGCAGCTTAGGGGCCCCCGGGGATGAGCAGTTCTTC.

There are a few counts of this clonotype. The J gene is TRBJ2-3, the V gene TRBV20-1; 8 bases match TRBD2. J gave up 6 bases and V 5 bases, and 7 bases lay outside the gene matches. CDR1 DFQATT and CDR2 SNEGSKA come from the germline V gene (reference sequence). The CDR3 totals 13 residues. The CDR3 loop reads CSASPGLGDTQYF. The CDR3 DNA sequence: TGCAGTGCTTCCCCGGGACTAGGTGATACGCAGTATTTT.

This clonotype was observed a few times. The chain employs TRBV5-6 and TRBJ1-2, with 7 bases fitting TRBD1. Losses at the gene ends were 4 bases for V and 3 bases for J; bases not matched to a gene: 3. The CDR3 extends over 13 amino acids. Germline-derived CDR1 and CDR2 are SGHDT and YYEEEE. CDR3 sequence: CASSEGQDYGYTF. The CDR3 DNA sequence: TGTGCCAGCAGCGAAGGACAGGACTATGGCTACACCTTC.

This clonotype has only a few counts. Germline and junction disagree at one end, which may indicate a read error. The chain recombines TRBV25-1 with TRBJ2-7; D is ambiguous. This CDR3 has 11 amino acids. The germline V gene encodes CDR1 MGHDK and CDR2 SYGVNS. This CDR3 reads CASSEYEVRHF. The CDR3 DNA reads TGTGCCAGCAGTGAATATGAAGTTCGGCACTTC.

This chain uses TRBV4-3 with TRBJ2-6; D possibly corresponds to TRBD1 (5 bases). From germline, CDR1 is LGHNA and CDR2 YSLEER. Deletions cut 3 bases from V and 0 bases from J, with 15 bases between. The CDR3 consists of 18 residues. The CDR3 DNA reads TGCGCCAGCAGCCATGATCAGGGCATTTACTCTGGGGCCAACGTCCTGACTTTC. It encodes CASSHDQGIYSGANVLTF.

This clonotype has only a few counts. The chain employs TRBV7-2 and TRBJ2-3; 9 nucleotides match TRBD2. The CDR3 extends over 16 amino acids. V lost 3 bases to trimming and J lost 1 base; unmatched junction nucleotides: 5. The germline V gene has CDR1 SGHTA and CDR2 FQGNSA. CDR3 DNA sequence: TGTGCCAGCAGCTTTAAACGACTAGCGGGCACAGATACGCAGTATTTT. This encodes CASSFKRLAGTDTQYF.

The chain uses TRBV15 and TRBJ1-2; no reliable D call. Germline CDR1 LNHNV, CDR2 YYDKDF (reference sequence). CDR3 size: 13 residues. The ends were cut back, 0 bases at V and 4 bases at J, with 6 bases in the middle. CDR3: CATSREAVYGYTF. The CDR3 DNA follows: TGTGCCACCAGCAGAGAGGCCGTCTATGGCTACACCTTC.

This clonotype was picked up one time. The rearrangement links TRBV6-6 to TRBJ2-1; no clear D gene. In germline, CDR1 is MNHNY, CDR2 SVGAGI (reference sequence). Trimming pared 8 bases from V and 0 bases from J, leaving 8 bases between. The CDR3 is 13 amino acids. The CDR3 coding sequence is TGTGCCAGCGCGCTCAGCTCCTACAATGAGCAGTTCTTC. Encoded protein: CASALSSYNEQFF.

J is TRBJ1-1 and V is TRBV5-1; 7 bases are shared with TRBD1. This CDR3 spans 15 amino acids. Looked up from germline, CDR1 is SGHRS and CDR2 is YFSETQ. V was clipped by 2 bases and J by 4 bases; unmatched bases: 8. As DNA, the CDR3 is TGCGCCAGCAGCTTAGGCGAGGGGGCCGGCACTGAAGCTTTCTTT. Residues: CASSLGEGAGTEAFF.

This chain uses TRBV12-3 or TRBV12-4 with TRBJ2-7, with D possibly TRBD1 on 5 matching bases. The CDR3 runs 15 residues. V dropped 1 base and J dropped 6 bases, with 16 bases sitting between them. DNA of the CDR3: TGTGCCAGCAGTTTAGGGCAGGGCGGCGTCTCCGAGCAGTACTTC. Protein sequence: CASSLGQGGVSEQYF.

The chain joins TRBV15 to TRBJ2-7, with D hard to call. V was cut by 0 bases and J by 0 bases, with 12 bases left in between. The germline V gene encodes CDR1 LNHNV and CDR2 YYDKDF (reference sequence). The CDR3 spans 16 residues. In DNA, the CDR3 is TGTGCCACCAGCAGAGATCTGATGGGGTCCTCCTACGAGCAGTACTTC. Its translation is CATSRDLMGSSYEQYF. Based on the CDR3 plus reference TRBV15 and TRBJ2-7, the full variable domain is DAMVIQNPRYQVTQFGKPVTLSCSQTLNHNVMYWYQQKSSQAPKLLFHYYDKDFNNEADTPDNFQSRRPNTSFCFLDIRSPGLGDTAMYLCATSRDLMGSSYEQYFGPGTRLTVT.

The chain is built from TRBV25-1 and TRBJ1-1; TRBD1 aligns across 9 bases. V lost 3 bases to trimming and J lost 1 base; unmatched junction nucleotides: 3. From germline, CDR1 is MGHDK and CDR2 SYGVNS. The CDR3 runs to 15 residues. CDR3 region: CASSDPGQGNTEAFF. CDR3 sequence (DNA): TGTGCCAGCAGTGACCCGGGACAGGGGAACACTGAAGCTTTCTTT.

This rearrangement joins TRBV6-1 to TRBJ2-5; a weak D match, TRBD2 (5 bases). CDR1 and CDR2 (germline): MNHNS, SASEGT. V lost 6 bases and J lost 5, with 16 bases in between. The CDR3 has 14 residues. CDR3 bases: TGTGCCAGCAGCCGAGGGCCGTCGGGGGAGACCCAGTACTTC. Amino acids: CASSRGPSGETQYF.

This clonotype was seen a handful of times. The chain uses TRBV20-1 and TRBJ2-3, with TRBD2 matching 8 bases. Germline-derived CDR1 and CDR2 are DFQATT and SNEGSKA (reference sequence). V was clipped by 0 bases and J by 2 bases; unmatched bases: 16. This CDR3 contains 19 residues. CDR3 sequence reads: CSARDLIAGSPHDTDTQYF. CDR3 sequence (DNA): TGCAGTGCTAGAGATTTGATAGCGGGGAGCCCCCATGACACAGATACGCAGTATTTT.

The V and J genes are TRBV3-1 and TRBJ1-5, with D perhaps TRBD1 (5 bases). Germline CDR1 reads LGHDT; CDR2 reads YNNKEL (reference sequence). Trimming took 5 bases from V and 7 from J, leaving 18 bases between them. The CDR3 sequence is 15 residues long. Here the CDR3 reads CASSFSGIRQQPQHF. CDR3 DNA sequence: TGTGCCAGCAGCTTTTCAGGGATTCGGCAGCAGCCCCAGCATTTT.

This clonotype occurred many times. The chain carries TRBV7-9 and TRBJ2-1; 11 bases are a match to TRBD1. The V gene's germline CDR1 is SEHNR and CDR2 FQNEAQ (reference sequence). CDR3 size: 15 residues. The junction had 7 bases not matched to a gene; V was cut back by 4 bases and J by 8 bases. CDR3 region: CASSSLGTGGDEQFF. CDR3 coding DNA: TGTGCCAGCAGCTCGCTTGGGACAGGGGGGGATGAGCAGTTCTTC.